What follows describes a single T cell receptor beta chain. Antigen specificity is unknown. The data were obtained in a study of early stage breast cancer tumors. Study overall: ER+/PR+/HER2- status applied to about 70% of the 16 invasive breast tumors. Roughly 10-fold was the mean read coverage per sample. The study, taken as a whole, reports: In about 90% of the 16 patients, blood comparison separated tumor from normal breast.

After removal of 4 bases from V and 3 bases from J, the junction contained 6 bases not matched to a gene. Germline V gene sequence: CDR1 LNHDA, CDR2 SQIVND (reference sequence). CDR3 size: 15 residues. Repertoires were generated with immunoSEQ multiplex PCR, while TCRdb's copy carries only in-frame clones and drops some. The data show 5,500 to 7,000 clones, roughly 73% seen once. This sequence joins TRBV19 and TRBJ2-1; 7 bases are shared with TRBD2. This receptor was obtained from a person aged 35-49 years with breast cancer. Sequencing input: normal breast tissue next to the tumor. The CDR3 DNA is TGTGCCAGTAGTAAAGCGGGATCCAGCTACAATGAGCAGTTCTTC. Translating it yields CASSKAGSSYNEQFF.